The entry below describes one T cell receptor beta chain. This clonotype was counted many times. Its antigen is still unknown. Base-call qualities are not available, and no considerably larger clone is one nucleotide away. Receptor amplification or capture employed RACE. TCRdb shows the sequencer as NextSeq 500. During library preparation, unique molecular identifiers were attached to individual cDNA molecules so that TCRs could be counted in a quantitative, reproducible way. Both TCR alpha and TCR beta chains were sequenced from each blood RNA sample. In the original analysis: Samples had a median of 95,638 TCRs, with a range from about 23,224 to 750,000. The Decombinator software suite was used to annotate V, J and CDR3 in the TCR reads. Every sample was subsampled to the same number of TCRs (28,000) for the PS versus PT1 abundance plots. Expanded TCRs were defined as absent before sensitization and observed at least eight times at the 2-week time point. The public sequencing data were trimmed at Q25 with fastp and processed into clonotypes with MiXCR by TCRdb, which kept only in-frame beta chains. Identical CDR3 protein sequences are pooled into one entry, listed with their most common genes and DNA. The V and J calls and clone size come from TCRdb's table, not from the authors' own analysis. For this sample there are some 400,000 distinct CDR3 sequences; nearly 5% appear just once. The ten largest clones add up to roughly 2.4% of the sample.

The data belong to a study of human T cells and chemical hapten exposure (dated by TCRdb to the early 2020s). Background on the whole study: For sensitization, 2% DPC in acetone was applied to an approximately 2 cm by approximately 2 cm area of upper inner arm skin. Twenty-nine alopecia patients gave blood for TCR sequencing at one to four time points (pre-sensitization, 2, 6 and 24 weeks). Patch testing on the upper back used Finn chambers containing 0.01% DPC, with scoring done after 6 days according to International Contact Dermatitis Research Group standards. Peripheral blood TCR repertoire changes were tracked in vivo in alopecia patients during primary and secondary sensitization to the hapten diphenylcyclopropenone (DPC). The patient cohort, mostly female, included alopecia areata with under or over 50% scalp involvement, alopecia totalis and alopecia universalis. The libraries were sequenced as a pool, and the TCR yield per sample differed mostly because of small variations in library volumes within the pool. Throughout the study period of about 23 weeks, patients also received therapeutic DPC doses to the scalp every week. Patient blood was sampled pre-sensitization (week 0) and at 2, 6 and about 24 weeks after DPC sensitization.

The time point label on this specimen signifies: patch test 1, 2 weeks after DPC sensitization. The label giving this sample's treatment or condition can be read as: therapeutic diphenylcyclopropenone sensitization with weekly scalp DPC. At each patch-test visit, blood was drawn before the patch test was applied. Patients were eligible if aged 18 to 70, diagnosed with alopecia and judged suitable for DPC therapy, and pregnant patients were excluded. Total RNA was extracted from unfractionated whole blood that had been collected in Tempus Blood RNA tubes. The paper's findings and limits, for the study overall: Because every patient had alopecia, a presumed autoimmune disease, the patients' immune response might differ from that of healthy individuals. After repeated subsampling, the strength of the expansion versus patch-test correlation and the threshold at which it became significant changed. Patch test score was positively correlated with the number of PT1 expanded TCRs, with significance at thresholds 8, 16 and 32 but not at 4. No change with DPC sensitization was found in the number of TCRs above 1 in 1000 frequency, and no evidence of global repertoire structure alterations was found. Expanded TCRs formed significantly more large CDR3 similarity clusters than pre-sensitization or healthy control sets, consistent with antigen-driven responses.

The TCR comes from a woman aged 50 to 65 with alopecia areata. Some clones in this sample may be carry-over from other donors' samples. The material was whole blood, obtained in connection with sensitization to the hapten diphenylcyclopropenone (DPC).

The DNA sequence is given as TGTGCCAGCAGTCCAAGCGGGGGCCCCCCAATTAAGCAGTTCTTC. This yields the protein CASSPSGGPPIKQFF. This sequence uses TRBV12-3 or TRBV12-4 and TRBJ2-1; 8 middle bases align to TRBD2. Trimming leaves V shorter by 5 bases and J shorter by 11 bases, with the junction holding 14 bases beyond the gene matches. The CDR3 holds 15 amino acids from the cysteine to the phenylalanine. The CDR3 DNA has 45 bases and is translated from base 1.